A selection of T cell receptor beta chains follows, all from one sample in a study of glioma-infiltrating T cells after dendritic cell vaccination. TCRdb's table, derived via immunoSEQ multiplex PCR, lists solely in-frame clones and lacks some. The sample yields fewer than 85,000 clones, roughly 87% seen once. Sequenced material: blood, taken before dendritic cell vaccination. Receptor source: a human donor with glioblastoma. Both conserved end residues are part of each CDR3. The D gene is left open where the match is weak. The size field is filled for only some rows; it gives once, few, many or a size class.

size	V	D	J	DNA	CDR3
-	TRBV6-1	TRBD1	TRBJ2-1	TGTGCCAGCAGTTCGGGGACAGGGGTTGGCAATGAGCAGTTCTTC	CASSSGTGVGNEQFF
-	TRBV5-1	TRBD1	TRBJ1-1	TGCGCCAGCAGCTCTCTCGGGGACAGGGTCACCGAAGCTTTCTTT	CASSSLGDRVTEAFF
-	TRBV6-6	-	TRBJ2-2	TGTGCCAGCACTCCCCCGGGAATAAACACCGGGGAGCTGTTTTTT	CASTPPGINTGELFF
once	TRBV29-1	TRBD1	TRBJ1-2	TGCAGCGTTGGACAGGGGGGGGGCGGCTACACCTTC	CSVGQGGGGYTF
-	TRBV11-3	-	TRBJ2-7	TGTGCCAGTGCCCGTGGGGGGGGGCGTTCGCCCGAGCAGTACTTC	CASARGGGRSPEQYF
-	TRBV20-1	-	TRBJ2-5	TGCAGTGCTACCGTTGAAGAGACCCAGTACTTC	CSATVEETQYF
-	TRBV27	-	TRBJ2-5	TGTGCCAGCAGTAATAAAGGGACTCTCCAAGAGACCCAGTACTTC	CASSNKGTLQETQYF
-	TRBV20-1	-	TRBJ1-2	TGCAGTGCAGGGGTCTATGGCTACACCTTC	CSAGVYGYTF
-	TRBV2	-	TRBJ1-1	TGTGCCAGCTCGGAGGCCCGGAACACTGAAGCTTTCTTT	CASSEARNTEAFF
-	TRBV30	-	TRBJ1-5	TGTGCCTGGAAATTCGGGAACAGTAATCAGCCCCAGCATTTT	CAWKFGNSNQPQHF
-	TRBV2	TRBD2	TRBJ2-5	TGTGCCAGCAAAGGAGCGGGATGGGAGACCCAGTACTTC	CASKGAGWETQYF
-	TRBV6-4	TRBD1	TRBJ2-1	TGTGCCAGCAGCAAACAGGGGGCTCCGGGTAATGAGCAGTTCTTC	CASSKQGAPGNEQFF
-	TRBV19	TRBD2	TRBJ2-1	TGTGCCAGTAGTTCCCTAGCGGGTGGCTCCTACAATGAGCAGTTCTTC	CASSSLAGGSYNEQFF
once	TRBV6-6	TRBD1	TRBJ2-3	TGTGCCAGCAGTGCCGCACAGGGGATCCAGACAGATACGCAGTATTTT	CASSAAQGIQTDTQYF
few	TRBV13	TRBD2	TRBJ2-1	TGTGCCAGCAGCTACCCCGAGTGGGAGGGAGGGCCTGGGAATGAGCAGTTCTTC	CASSYPEWEGGPGNEQFF
-	TRBV4-2	TRBD2	TRBJ2-1	TGTGCCAGCAGCCAAGATCCGACTAGCGGGACCGCGGGGTTCTTC	CASSQDPTSGTAGFF
-	TRBV11-2	TRBD1	TRBJ2-2	TGTGCCAGCAGCTTAGGAAGGACAGGTCGGAACACCGGGGAGCTGTTTTTT	CASSLGRTGRNTGELFF
-	TRBV5-6	TRBD1	TRBJ2-6	TGTGCCAGCAGCTTGGACACAGGGGCTGGGGCCAACGTCCTGACTTTC	CASSLDTGAGANVLTF
-	TRBV2	TRBD2	TRBJ2-3	TGTGCCAGCAGTGAAGGACTAGCTGTTTTCGCAGATACGCAGTATTTT	CASSEGLAVFADTQYF
-	TRBV9	-	TRBJ1-1	TGTGCCAGCAGCGCCCCCGGGGGGCAGAATGAAGCTTTCTTT	CASSAPGGQNEAFF
-	TRBV7-9	-	TRBJ1-4	TGTGCCAGCAGCTTAGGAGGTCCGAATGAAAAACTGTTTTTT	CASSLGGPNEKLFF
-	TRBV27	-	TRBJ2-4	TGTGCCAGCAGTTTGGAGGGGGCGACGGCCAAAAACATTCAGTACTTC	CASSLEGATAKNIQYF
-	TRBV7-6	-	TRBJ2-5	TGTGCCAGTAAGGGGTGGGTAAACGAAGAGACCCAGTACTTC	CASKGWVNEETQYF
-	TRBV5-1	-	TRBJ1-5	TGCGCCAGCAGCTTGGACGGACAGCGCAATCAGCCCCAGCATTTT	CASSLDGQRNQPQHF
-	TRBV5-6	TRBD1	TRBJ1-1	TGTGCCAGCAGCTCCCTGGACAGGTCCACTGAAGCTTTCTTT	CASSSLDRSTEAFF
-	TRBV5-1	TRBD2	TRBJ2-1	TGCGCCAGCAGCGGGACTAGCGGGAGCAATGAGCAGTTCTTC	CASSGTSGSNEQFF
-	TRBV5-1	TRBD2	TRBJ2-5	TGCGCCAGCAGCGGGACGGGACTAGCGGGGGCCGGGGGGGAGCAGTACTTC	CASSGTGLAGAGGEQYF
-	TRBV9	TRBD1	TRBJ2-7	TGTGCCAGCAGCGCAGAGACAGGGCGGCACGAGCAGTACTTC	CASSAETGRHEQYF
-	TRBV4-1	-	TRBJ2-3	TGCGCCAGCAGCCAAGATGATATCGGGACATTGTCAGATACGCAGTATTTT	CASSQDDIGTLSDTQYF
-	TRBV5-5	-	TRBJ2-5	TGTGCCAGCACCCCCTGGGCTTCTAAAGAGACCCAGTACTTC	CASTPWASKETQYF
few	TRBV5-1	-	TRBJ2-2	TGCGCCAGCAGCCACTATAGCAACACCGGGGAGCTGTTTTTT	CASSHYSNTGELFF
-	TRBV29-1	TRBD2	TRBJ2-1	TGCAGCGTTGAAGATACTAGCGGGTACAATGAGCAGTTCTTC	CSVEDTSGYNEQFF
-	TRBV19	TRBD1	TRBJ1-4	TGTGCCAGTAGTATAGATCACAGGGGCGCACAGTCATTT	CASSIDHRGAQSF
-	TRBV27	TRBD2	TRBJ2-7	TGTGCCAGCAGTTTATCGGCGGGGGGTTCCTACGAGCAGTACTTC	CASSLSAGGSYEQYF
few	TRBV7-9	-	TRBJ1-5	TGTGCCAGCAGCACCCTAGACGGTAAGACCCAGCATTTT	CASSTLDGKTQHF
-	TRBV5-1	-	TRBJ2-1	TGCGCCAGCAGCTTGGTCGTAGAAAGTGAGCAGTTCTTC	CASSLVVESEQFF
-	TRBV7-8	-	TRBJ1-2	TGTGCCAGCAGCTTAGAGGTAGCCAGCTATGGCTACACCTTC	CASSLEVASYGYTF
-	TRBV19	-	TRBJ2-3	TGTGCCAGTAGTATAGGTTACACAGATACGCAGTATTTT	CASSIGYTDTQYF
-	TRBV7-6	-	TRBJ2-5	TGTGCCAGCAGCTTAGGAGCGGCCCGGGAGACCCAGTACTTC	CASSLGAARETQYF
-	TRBV7-9	-	TRBJ2-1	TGTGCCAGCAGCTTAGCGGTAGCGGTATTGGATGAGCAGTTCTTC	CASSLAVAVLDEQFF
few	TRBV6-4	TRBD2	TRBJ2-3	TGTGCCAGCAGTGAAGGCGGGGGAACAGATACGCAGTATTTT	CASSEGGGTDTQYF
-	TRBV4-2	TRBD1	TRBJ2-2	TGTGCCAGCAGCCAAGGACTACCGGGACAGGGCAACACCGGGGAGCTGTTTTTT	CASSQGLPGQGNTGELFF
-	TRBV10-3	TRBD2	TRBJ2-5	TGTGCCATCAGTGACCCTGGGGATGTAGCGGGGGGAAAAGAGACCCAGTACTTC	CAISDPGDVAGGKETQYF
-	TRBV30	-	TRBJ2-1	TGTGCCTGGAGTGTACCCGGGGACTACAATGAGCAGTTCTTC	CAWSVPGDYNEQFF
-	TRBV9	TRBD2	TRBJ2-3	TGTGCCAGCAGCCCCCGGGGATTCTTACGGGGGGCAGATACGCAGTATTTT	CASSPRGFLRGADTQYF